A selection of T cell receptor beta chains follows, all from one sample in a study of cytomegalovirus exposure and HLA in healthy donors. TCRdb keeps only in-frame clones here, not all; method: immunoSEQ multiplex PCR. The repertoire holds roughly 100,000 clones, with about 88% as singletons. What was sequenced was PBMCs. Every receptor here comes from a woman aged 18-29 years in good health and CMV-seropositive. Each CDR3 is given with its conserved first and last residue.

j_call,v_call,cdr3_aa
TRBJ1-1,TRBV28,CACRTGGGNTEAFF
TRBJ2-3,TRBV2,CASSDRGGGTDTQYF
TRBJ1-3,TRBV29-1,CSVEDQDRGPSGNTIYF
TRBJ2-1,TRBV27,CASSSSGTEQFF
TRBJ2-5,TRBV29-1,CSVRGVQETQYF
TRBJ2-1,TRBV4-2,CASSQPNRTSGYNEQFF
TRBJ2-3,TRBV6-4,CASSLGTKQYF
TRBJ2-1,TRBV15,CATSRDAGRANEQFF
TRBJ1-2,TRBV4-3,CASSQDWDRGTYGYTF
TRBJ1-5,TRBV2,CASSESGFRQPQHF
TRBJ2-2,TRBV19,CASSSGFSGELFF
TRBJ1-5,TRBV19,CASSIQGEQPQHF
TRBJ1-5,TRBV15,CATSGGTGGDQPQHF
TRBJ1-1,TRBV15,CATSKGAGGPNTEAFF
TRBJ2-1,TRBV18,CASSWTDSYNEQFF
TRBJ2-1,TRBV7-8,CASSSWSSYNEQFF
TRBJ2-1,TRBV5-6,CASSSTGGEGPYNEQFF
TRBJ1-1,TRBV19,CASRPLSGLAVWEAFF
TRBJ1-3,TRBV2,CASSEAGKFGNTIYF
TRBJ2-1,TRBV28,CASSLQGGYNEQFF
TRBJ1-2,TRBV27,CASSLSTDPIYGYTF
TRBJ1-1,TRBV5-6,CASSFYVRLNTEAFF
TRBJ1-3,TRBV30,CAYRGRLNTIYF
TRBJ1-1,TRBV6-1,CASSGGQARGNTEAFF
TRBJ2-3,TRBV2,CASSEVGLAGVDTQYF
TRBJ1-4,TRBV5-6,CASSVPGASGEKLFF
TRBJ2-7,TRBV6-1,CASSTTGGPYEQYF
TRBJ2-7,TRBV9,CASSVGSGQALYF
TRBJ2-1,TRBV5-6,CASSLVGGGPLREQFF
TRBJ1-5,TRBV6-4,CASSDRQATPPVTDSNQPQHF
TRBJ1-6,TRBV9,CASSVGGGQGSPLHF
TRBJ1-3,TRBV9,CASSPRGDRSGNTIYF